This T cell receptor (beta chain) was sequenced in a study of Ad26.COV2.S vaccination and SARS-CoV-2 variants. Whole-study results and caveats: Analyses of TCR breadth and depth may have underestimated total T cell responses. It was found that vaccine and placebo recipients had similar non-spike TCR breadth.

Treatment reported: around 19 received Ad26.COV2.S at low or high dose, single or two shots; about 5 received placebo; per-sample allocation not given. Sampling occurred on day 63 after the first vaccine or placebo injection. A Boston donor was an adult aged 18-55 years. Notes on this clone: The antigen remains undetermined.

Trimming removed 4 bases from V and 8 bases from J, with 11 bases in between. This CDR3 contains 13 residues. Germline V CDR1 and CDR2: SGHTA, FQGNSA. Method: immunoSEQ multiplex PCR; TCRdb's copy keeps in-frame clones and lacks some. The sample has approximately 300,000 clones, 85% seen once. This clonotype originated in a person aged 18-65 years who received the Ad26.COV2.S COVID-19 vaccine or a placebo. Sequenced material: peripheral blood, taken in a trial of Ad26.COV2.S vaccine versus placebo. This chain connects TRBV7-2 to TRBJ2-2, with D tentatively TRBD2 (5 bases). The CDR3 nucleotides read TGTGCCAGCAGCTCGGACTGGGCGGGGGAGCTGTTTTTT. Amino acid sequence: CASSSDWAGELFF. The whole variable domain, remainder taken from reference TRBV7-2 and TRBJ2-2, is GAGVSQSPSNKVTEKGKDVELRCDPISGHTALYWYRQSLGQGLEFLIYFQGNSAPDKSGLPSDRFSAERTGGSVSTLTIQRTQQEDSAVYLCASSSDWAGELFFGEGSRLTVL.